This entry lists 16 T cell receptor beta chains sequenced from one sample in a study of cytomegalovirus exposure and HLA in healthy donors. The PCR had 60 Vbeta and 13 Jbeta primers. Sequencing was performed with immunoSEQ multiplex PCR; in TCRdb, only in-frame clones are kept and a portion is missing. The data contain roughly 180,000 clones, less than 90% of them singletons. Sequencing was carried out using PBMCs. The receptor set was obtained from a girl between 10 and 17 years old in good health and CMV-seropositive.

A remark on this clone: Other DNA variants within this sample encode the same CDR3. The CDR3 here is CASSLSGENTEAFF. The CDR3 DNA reads TGTGCCAGCAGCTTAAGCGGGGAGAACACTGAAGCTTTCTTT. This chain joins TRBV7-9 and TRBJ1-1; the D is unclear. The germline V gene encodes CDR1 SEHNR and CDR2 FQNEAQ (reference sequence). The germline V and J ends were trimmed by 2 bases and 1 base, with 8 bases remaining between them. The CDR3 extends over 14 amino acids.

The chain uses TRBV7-8 and TRBJ2-3; 9 bases are a match to TRBD2. CDR3 length: 19 amino acids. V lost 3 bases, J lost 4 bases, and 17 bases stayed unmatched. Germline CDR1 and CDR2: SGHVS and FQNEAQ. The CDR3 nucleotides are TGTGCCAGCAGCTTTTCAGGCGGGAGGGCGGTTCTAGCCTCAGATACGCAGTATTTT. Translating gives CASSFSGGRAVLASDTQYF.

This clone was observed a handful of times. The gene calls are TRBV7-9 and TRBJ1-1, with 7 bases that match TRBD1. V lost 3 bases, J lost 0 bases, and 16 bases stayed unmatched. Germline V gene sequence: CDR1 SEHNR, CDR2 FQNEAQ (reference sequence). CDR3 size: 19 residues. The CDR3 DNA follows: TGTGCCAGCAGCTTTGGGATGGCCACGGACAGGACCATGAACACTGAAGCTTTCTTT. This codes for CASSFGMATDRTMNTEAFF. The full variable domain, with the rest looked up from reference TRBV7-9 and TRBJ1-1, is DTGVSQNPRHKITKRGQNVTFRCDPISEHNRLYWYRQTLGQGPEFLTYFQNEAQLEKSRLLSDRFSAERPKGSFSTLEIQRTEQGDSAMYLCASSFGMATDRTMNTEAFFGQGTRLTVV.

This clone occurred once. V gene TRBV30 combines with J gene TRBJ2-1; 8 nucleotides line up with TRBD2. V gave up 3 bases and J gave up 4 bases; unmatched junction bases: 8. CDR3 size: 15 residues. The germline V gene encodes CDR1 GTSNPN and CDR2 SVGIG (reference sequence). The CDR3 here is CAWRGSSGSYNEQFF. DNA for the CDR3: TGTGCCTGGAGGGGGTCTAGCGGGTCTTACAATGAGCAGTTCTTC.

The chain combines TRBV7-9 with TRBJ2-3; the match to TRBD2 covers 11 bases. The germline V gene encodes CDR1 SEHNR and CDR2 FQNEAQ (reference sequence). The CDR3 is 16 amino acids. V lost 5 bases to trimming and J lost 2 bases; unmatched junction nucleotides: 6. The CDR3 here is CASSLGTSGLTDTQYF. The CDR3 DNA reads as TGTGCCAGCAGCCTGGGGACTAGCGGCCTCACAGATACGCAGTATTTT.

This clone was detected a few times. The chain is built from TRBV4-2 and TRBJ2-2, with 8 bases aligning to TRBD2. The J segment lost 7 bases and the V segment lost 0 bases, leaving 7 bases of the junction unmatched. Germline values: CDR1 LGHNA, CDR2 YNFKEQ. This CDR3 is 16 amino acids long. CDR3 sequence (DNA): TGTGCCAGCAGCCAAGATCAAGCGGGAGAGCACGGGGAGCTGTTTTTT. Residues: CASSQDQAGEHGELFF.

V and J are TRBV5-1 and TRBJ2-1; TRBD2 is a possible D gene (6 bases). The CDR3 spans 15 residues. CDR1 SGHRS and CDR2 YFSETQ come from the germline V gene. V shed 4 bases and J shed 1 base, with 12 bases lying between them. CDR3 sequence reads: CASSTASVSYNEQFF. DNA for the CDR3: TGCGCCAGCAGCACGGCTAGCGTTTCCTACAATGAGCAGTTCTTC.

In this sample, this clone turned up a few times. The chain links TRBV2 to TRBJ2-5; 11 nucleotides match TRBD2. The CDR3 is 19 residues long. Trimming removed 1 base from V and 4 bases from J; junction bases left unmatched: 14. Germline assignment: CDR1 SNHLY and CDR2 FYNNEI. This CDR3 is CASSEGRLAGLVVVETQYF. In DNA, the CDR3 is TGTGCCAGCAGTGAAGGAAGACTAGCGGGATTGGTTGTAGTAGAGACCCAGTACTTC. Full variable domain (outside the CDR3, taken from reference TRBV2 and TRBJ2-5): EPEVTQTPSHQVTQMGQEVILRCVPISNHLYFYWYRQILGQKVEFLVSFYNNEISEKSEIFDDQFSVERPDGSNFTLKIRSTKLEDSAMYFCASSEGRLAGLVVVETQYFGPGTRLLVL.

The chain is built from TRBV5-1 and TRBJ2-2; 9 bases agree with TRBD2. Germline CDR1 is SGHRS and CDR2 is YFSETQ. This CDR3 region has 16 residues. V dropped 4 bases and J dropped 3; count of bases not matched to a gene: 7. The CDR3 sequence is CASSRHSGSDTGELFF. DNA of the CDR3: TGCGCCAGCAGCCGACATAGCGGGAGTGACACCGGGGAGCTGTTTTTT.

The V call is TRBV30, the J call TRBJ2-7; 9 bases align to TRBD1. The ends lost 4 bases at V and 0 bases at J; junction bases unmatched: 4. The CDR3 runs 14 residues. CDR1 GTSNPN and CDR2 SVGIG come from the germline V gene (reference sequence). The CDR3 DNA is TGTGCCTGGAATCCGGGACAGGGCTCCTACGAGCAGTACTTC. Amino acid sequence: CAWNPGQGSYEQYF.

The rearrangement joins TRBV7-2 to TRBJ2-1; 10 bases are a match to TRBD2. The trim removed 4 bases at V and 6 bases at J, leaving 6 bases unmatched. The CDR3 sequence is 15 residues long. The germline gives CDR1 SGHTA, CDR2 FQGNSA. The CDR3 coding sequence is TGTGCCAGCAGCTCAAGCGGGAGGGCCTCCAATGAGCAGTTCTTC. It yields the protein CASSSSGRASNEQFF.

This chain uses TRBV2 with TRBJ2-7, with 9 nucleotides matching TRBD1. Germline-derived CDR1 and CDR2 are SNHLY and FYNNEI. J was trimmed by 7 bases and V by 6 bases; bases with no gene match: 13. The CDR3 spans 15 residues. The CDR3 spells CASSGGTGRSREQYF. CDR3 DNA: TGTGCCAGCAGCGGTGGGACAGGGAGGTCTAGGGAGCAGTACTTC.

V gene TRBV12-5 combines with J gene TRBJ2-2, with D unresolved. From germline, CDR1 is LGHNT and CDR2 FRNRAP. CDR3 size: 14 residues. The V and J ends lost 2 bases and 2 bases respectively, with 6 bases between them. The CDR3 nucleotides are TGTGCTAGTGGTTTGTTTCAAAACACCGGGGAGCTGTTTTTT. Encoded protein: CASGLFQNTGELFF. Based on the CDR3 plus reference TRBV12-5 and TRBJ2-2, the full variable domain is DARVTQTPRHKVTEMGQEVTMRCQPILGHNTVFWYRQTMMQGLELLAYFRNRAPLDDSGMPKDRFSAEMPDATLATLKIQPSEPRDSAVYFCASGLFQNTGELFFGEGSRLTVL.

The gene calls are TRBV6-1 and TRBJ2-3; D may be TRBD2 (5 bases). Germline V CDR1 and CDR2: MNHNS, SASEGT. The V gene lost 8 bases and the J gene lost 6 bases, with 15 bases spanning the gap. This CDR3 region has 13 residues. The chain's CDR3 is CASGTGIWDTQYF. The CDR3, as DNA: TGTGCCAGCGGTACCGGGATTTGGGATACGCAGTATTTT.

DNA of the CDR3: TGTGCCATCAGCTCCGACAGAATGGGGACAGATACGCAGTATTTT. As protein: CAISSDRMGTDTQYF. V gene TRBV10-3 combines with J gene TRBJ2-3; maybe TRBD1 (5 bases). Germline V gene sequence: CDR1 ENHRY, CDR2 SYGVKD. Trimming removed 6 bases from V and 3 bases from J, with 16 bases in between. This CDR3 contains 15 residues.

The chain recombines TRBV10-2 with TRBJ2-7; TRBD2 matches 11 bases. Germline lookup yields CDR1 WSHSY and CDR2 SAAADI. The ends lost 8 bases at V and 4 bases at J; junction bases unmatched: 13. This CDR3 comprises 16 residues. The DNA of the CDR3 is TGCGCCAGCGCAACCTTACTAGCGGGAGTCGGTTACGAGCAGTACTTC. It encodes CASATLLAGVGYEQYF.